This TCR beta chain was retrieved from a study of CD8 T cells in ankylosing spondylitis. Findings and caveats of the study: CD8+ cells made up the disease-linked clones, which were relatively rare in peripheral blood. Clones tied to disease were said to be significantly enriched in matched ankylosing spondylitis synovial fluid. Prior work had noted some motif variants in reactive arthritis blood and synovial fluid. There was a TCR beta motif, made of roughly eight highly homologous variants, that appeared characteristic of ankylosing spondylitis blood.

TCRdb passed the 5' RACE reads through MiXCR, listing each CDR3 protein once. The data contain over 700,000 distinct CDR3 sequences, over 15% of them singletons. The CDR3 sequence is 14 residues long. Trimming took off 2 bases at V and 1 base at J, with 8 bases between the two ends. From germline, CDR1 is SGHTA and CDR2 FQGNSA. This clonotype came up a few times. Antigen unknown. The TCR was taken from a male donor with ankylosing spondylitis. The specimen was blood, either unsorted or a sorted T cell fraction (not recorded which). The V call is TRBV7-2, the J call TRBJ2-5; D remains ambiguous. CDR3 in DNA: TGTGCCAGCAGCTTAATCAGGACCCAAGAGACCCAGTACTTC. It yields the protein CASSLIRTQETQYF.